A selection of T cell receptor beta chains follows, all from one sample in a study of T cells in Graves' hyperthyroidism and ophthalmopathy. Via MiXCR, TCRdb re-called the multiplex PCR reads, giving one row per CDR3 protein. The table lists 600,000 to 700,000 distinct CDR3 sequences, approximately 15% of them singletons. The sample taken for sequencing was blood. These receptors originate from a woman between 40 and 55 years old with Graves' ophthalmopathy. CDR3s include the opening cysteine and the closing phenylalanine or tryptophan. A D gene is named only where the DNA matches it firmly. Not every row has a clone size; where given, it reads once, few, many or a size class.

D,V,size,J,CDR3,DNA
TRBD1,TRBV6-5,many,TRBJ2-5,CASTRDRQQETQYF,TGTGCCAGCACCCGGGACAGGCAACAAGAGACCCAGTACTTC
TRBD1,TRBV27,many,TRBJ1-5,CASRTGQYSNQPQHF,TGTGCCAGCCGGACAGGACAGTATAGCAATCAGCCCCAGCATTTT
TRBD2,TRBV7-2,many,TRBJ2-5,CASSRSGSAWETQYF,TGTGCCAGCAGCCGTAGCGGGAGTGCGTGGGAGACCCAGTACTTC
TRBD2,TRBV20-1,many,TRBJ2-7,CSARARAGEQYF,TGCAGTGCTAGGGCCAGAGCGGGGGAGCAGTACTTC
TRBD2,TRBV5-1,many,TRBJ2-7,CASSLDAGGSEQYF,TGCGCCAGCAGCTTGGACGCGGGAGGGAGCGAGCAGTACTTC
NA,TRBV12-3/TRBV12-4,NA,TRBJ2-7,CASSPSLESHYEQYF,TGTGCCAGCAGTCCGAGTCTAGAATCGCACTACGAGCAGTACTTC
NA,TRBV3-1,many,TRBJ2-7,CASSQEGGGQYEQYF,TGTGCCAGCAGCCAAGAGGGAGGGGGTCAATACGAGCAGTACTTC
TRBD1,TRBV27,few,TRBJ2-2,CASSLEGFGQVRELFF,TGTGCCAGCAGTTTAGAAGGGTTTGGACAGGTCCGGGAGCTGTTTTTT
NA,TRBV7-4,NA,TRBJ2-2,CASSLDPGSPNTGELFF,TGTGCCAGCAGCTTAGACCCGGGGAGCCCGAACACCGGGGAGCTGTTTTTT
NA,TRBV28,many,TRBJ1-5,CASSQDRVQPQHF,TGTGCCAGCAGCCAAGATCGGGTTCAGCCCCAGCATTTT
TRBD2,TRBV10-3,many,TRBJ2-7,CAISRLAGAESEQYF,TGTGCCATCAGCAGACTAGCGGGGGCGGAGAGTGAGCAGTACTTC
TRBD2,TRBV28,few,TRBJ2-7,CASTILAGDEQYF,TGTGCCAGCACGATACTAGCGGGAGACGAGCAGTACTTC
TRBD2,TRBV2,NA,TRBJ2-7,CASSEAASSGAYEQYF,TGTGCCAGCAGTGAAGCCGCGTCTAGCGGAGCCTACGAGCAGTACTTC
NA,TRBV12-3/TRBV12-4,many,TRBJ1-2,CASKQGPLYGYTF,TGTGCCAGCAAACAGGGACCTCTCTATGGCTACACCTTC
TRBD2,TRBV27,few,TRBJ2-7,CASSLWGGEYEQYF,TGTGCCAGCAGTTTATGGGGGGGAGAGTACGAGCAGTACTTC
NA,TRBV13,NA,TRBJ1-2,CASSAYDRLNYGYTF,TGTGCCAGCAGCGCCTATGACAGACTTAACTATGGCTACACCTTC
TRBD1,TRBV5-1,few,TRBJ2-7,CASSTGQGSYEQYF,TGCGCCAGCAGCACGGGACAGGGCTCCTACGAGCAGTACTTC
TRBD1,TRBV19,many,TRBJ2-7,CASSPPGQRQPYEQYF,TGTGCCAGTAGTCCCCCGGGACAGCGCCAACCCTACGAGCAGTACTTC
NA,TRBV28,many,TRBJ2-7,CASSQVLDSSYEQYF,TGTGCCAGCAGTCAGGTACTAGATAGCTCCTACGAGCAGTACTTC
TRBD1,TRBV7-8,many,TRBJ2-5,CASSYRQGLPETQYF,TGTGCCAGCAGCTACCGACAGGGTCTCCCAGAGACCCAGTACTTC
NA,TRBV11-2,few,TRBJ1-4,CASSRYTGRSEKLFF,TGTGCCAGCAGCCGGTATACAGGGAGGAGTGAAAAACTGTTTTTT
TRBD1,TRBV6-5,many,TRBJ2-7,CASRTDRGVLSRYEQYF,TGTGCCAGCAGAACTGACAGGGGGGTCCTTTCCAGGTACGAGCAGTACTTC
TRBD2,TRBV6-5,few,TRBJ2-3,CASSYQAGGEDTQYF,TGTGCCAGCAGTTACCAAGCGGGAGGGGAAGATACGCAGTATTTT
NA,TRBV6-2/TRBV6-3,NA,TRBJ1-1,CASRSQGGTTEAFF,TGTGCCAGCAGATCACAGGGTGGTACGACTGAAGCTTTCTTT
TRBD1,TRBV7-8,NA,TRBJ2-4,CASSPTGTGIGIQYF,TGTGCCAGCAGCCCGACGGGGACAGGAATCGGCATTCAGTACTTC
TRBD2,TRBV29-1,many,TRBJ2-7,CSVEDPSGGSYEQYF,TGCAGCGTTGAAGACCCCAGCGGGGGCTCCTACGAGCAGTACTTC
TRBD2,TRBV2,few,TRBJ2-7,CASSTIGLEAYEQYF,TGTGCCAGCAGTACCATCGGACTAGAAGCCTACGAGCAGTACTTC
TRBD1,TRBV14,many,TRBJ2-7,CASSQDSGTGNEQYF,TGTGCCAGCAGCCAAGATTCCGGGACAGGGAACGAGCAGTACTTC
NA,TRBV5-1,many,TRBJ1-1,CASSLADGTEAFF,TGCGCCAGCAGCTTGGCAGACGGAACTGAAGCTTTCTTT
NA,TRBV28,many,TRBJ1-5,CASSLRADNQPQHF,TGTGCCAGCAGTCTCCGGGCAGACAATCAGCCCCAGCATTTT
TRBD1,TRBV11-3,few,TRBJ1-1,CASSLAGGGPEAFF,TGTGCCAGCAGCTTAGCAGGGGGCGGACCTGAAGCTTTCTTT
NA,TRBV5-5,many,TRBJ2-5,CASSLLQIQETQYF,TGTGCCAGCAGCTTGTTACAGATACAAGAGACCCAGTACTTC
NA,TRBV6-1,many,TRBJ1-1,CASSDGGDTEAFF,TGTGCCAGCAGTGACGGGGGGGACACTGAAGCTTTCTTT
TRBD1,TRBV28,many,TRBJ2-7,CASTPGTGDYEQYF,TGTGCCAGCACCCCCGGGACAGGAGACTACGAGCAGTACTTC
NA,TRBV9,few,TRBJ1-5,CASSVSEGQPQHF,TGTGCCAGCAGCGTATCGGAGGGTCAGCCCCAGCATTTT
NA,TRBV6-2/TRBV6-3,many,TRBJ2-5,CASSYLSVQETQYF,TGTGCCAGCAGTTACCTGTCAGTTCAAGAGACCCAGTACTTC
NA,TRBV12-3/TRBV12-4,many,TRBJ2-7,CASSPGLEAYEQYF,TGTGCCAGCAGCCCGGGACTCGAAGCCTACGAGCAGTACTTC
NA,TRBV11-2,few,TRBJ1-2,CASSTHRVSNYGYTF,TGTGCCAGCAGCACCCACAGGGTGTCAAACTATGGCTACACCTTC
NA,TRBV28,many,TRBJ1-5,CASSLEQDRYSNQPQHF,TGTGCCAGCAGTTTAGAACAGGATCGTTATAGCAATCAGCCCCAGCATTTT
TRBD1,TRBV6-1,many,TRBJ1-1,CASRTGGMNTEAFF,TGTGCCAGCAGAACAGGGGGGATGAACACTGAAGCTTTCTTT
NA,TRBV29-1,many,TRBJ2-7,CSVGLPSSYEQYF,TGCAGCGTTGGGCTACCGAGCTCCTACGAGCAGTACTTC
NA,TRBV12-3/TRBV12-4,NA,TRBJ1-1,CASRPPGFNTEAFF,TGTGCCAGCAGACCTCCAGGGTTTAACACTGAAGCTTTCTTT
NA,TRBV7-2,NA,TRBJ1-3,CASSLQFSSGNTIYF,TGTGCCAGCAGCTTGCAGTTTAGCTCTGGAAACACCATATATTTT
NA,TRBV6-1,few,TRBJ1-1,CASSTGEAGTEAFF,TGTGCCAGCTCAACGGGGGAGGCCGGCACTGAAGCTTTCTTT
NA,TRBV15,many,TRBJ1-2,CATSRDWGSYGYTF,TGTGCCACCAGCAGAGATTGGGGCAGCTATGGCTACACCTTC
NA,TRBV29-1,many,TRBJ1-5,CSVDYLTGRYQPQHF,TGCAGCGTTGATTATCTAACAGGGCGGTATCAGCCCCAGCATTTT
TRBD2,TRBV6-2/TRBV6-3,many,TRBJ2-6,CASSYSGTSGGSGANVLTF,TGTGCCAGCAGTTACTCGGGGACTAGCGGGGGCTCTGGGGCCAACGTCCTGACTTTC
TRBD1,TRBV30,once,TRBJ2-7,CASRGHNSYEQYF,TGTGCCAGCAGGGGGCATAACTCCTACGAGCAGTACTTC
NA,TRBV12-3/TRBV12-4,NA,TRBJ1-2,CASSESNYGYTF,TGTGCCAGCAGTGAGTCTAACTATGGCTACACCTTC
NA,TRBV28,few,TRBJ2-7,CASGLGWSYEQYF,TGTGCCAGCGGTCTCGGTTGGTCCTACGAGCAGTACTTC
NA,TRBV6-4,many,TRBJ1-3,CASSDRGGRSCFSGNTIYF,TGTGCCAGCAGTGACCGGGGGGGCCGCTCATGCTTCTCTGGAAACACCATATATTTT
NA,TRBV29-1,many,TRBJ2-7,CSVPSWDIDSYEQYF,TGCAGCGTGCCAAGCTGGGACATCGACTCCTACGAGCAGTACTTC
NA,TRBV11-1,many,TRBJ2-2,CASSFTVITGELFF,TGTGCCAGCAGCTTCACAGTAATAACCGGGGAGCTGTTTTTT
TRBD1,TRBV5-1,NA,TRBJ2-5,CASSFGQGVETQYF,TGCGCCAGCAGCTTTGGACAGGGGGTGGAGACCCAGTACTTC
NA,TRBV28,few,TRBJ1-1,CASRTALGVPNTEAFF,TGTGCCAGCAGGACCGCCCTTGGGGTGCCGAACACTGAAGCTTTCTTT